This T cell receptor beta chain was documented in a study of T cell responses to AZD1222 COVID-19 vaccine. The junction had 6 bases not matched to a gene; V was cut back by 5 bases and J by 3 bases. Germline loops: CDR1 SGHTA, CDR2 FQGNSA. This CDR3 is 14 amino acids long. In regard to this clone: Antigen unknown.

Assay used: immunoSEQ multiplex PCR; TCRdb lists only in-frame clones, some missing. The sample carries approximately 90,000 clones, approximately 88% recorded once. Study observations and caveats: Clonal diversity may have been underestimated, and the donors were mostly white British, with more females than males.

This receptor was taken from an adult in good health. This specimen was peripheral blood, taken on day 0 of AZD1222 vaccination. The chain joins TRBV7-2 to TRBJ2-7; 8 bases are a match to TRBD2. CDR3 in DNA: TGTGCCAGCAGCCCACCCAGCGGGAGCTACGAGCAGTACTTC. Its translation: CASSPPSGSYEQYF.